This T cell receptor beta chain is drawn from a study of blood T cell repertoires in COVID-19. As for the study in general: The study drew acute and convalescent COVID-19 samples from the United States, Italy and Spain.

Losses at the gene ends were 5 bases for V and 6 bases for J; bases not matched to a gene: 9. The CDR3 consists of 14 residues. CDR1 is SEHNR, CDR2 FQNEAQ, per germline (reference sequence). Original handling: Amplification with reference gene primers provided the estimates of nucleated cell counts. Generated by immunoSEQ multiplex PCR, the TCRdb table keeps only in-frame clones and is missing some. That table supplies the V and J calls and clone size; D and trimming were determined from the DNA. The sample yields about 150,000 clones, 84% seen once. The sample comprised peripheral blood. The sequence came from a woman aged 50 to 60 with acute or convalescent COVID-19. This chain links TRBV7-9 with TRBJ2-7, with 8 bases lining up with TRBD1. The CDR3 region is CASSKGQGEGEQYF. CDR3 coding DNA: TGTGCCAGCAGCAAAGGACAGGGTGAGGGCGAGCAGTACTTC.